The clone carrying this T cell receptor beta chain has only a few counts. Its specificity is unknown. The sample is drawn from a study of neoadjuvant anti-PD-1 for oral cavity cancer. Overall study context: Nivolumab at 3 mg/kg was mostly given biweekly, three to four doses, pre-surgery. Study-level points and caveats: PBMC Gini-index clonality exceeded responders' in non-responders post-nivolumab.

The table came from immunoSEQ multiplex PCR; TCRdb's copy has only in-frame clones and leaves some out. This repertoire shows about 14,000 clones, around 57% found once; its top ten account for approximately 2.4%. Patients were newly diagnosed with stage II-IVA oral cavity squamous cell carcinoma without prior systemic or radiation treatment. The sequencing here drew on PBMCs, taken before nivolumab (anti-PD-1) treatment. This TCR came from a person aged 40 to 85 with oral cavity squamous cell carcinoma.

CDR3 in amino acids: CASSPGITGEKLFF. The CDR3 nucleotides read TGTGCCAGCAGCCCAGGGATCACGGGAGAAAAACTGTTTTTT. J is TRBJ1-4 and V is TRBV6-5; D possibly corresponds to TRBD1 (5 bases). The CDR3 covers 14 residues. Germline V gives CDR1 MNHEY, CDR2 SVGAGI. Trimming cost V 6 bases and J 8 bases, with 16 bases left between them.